This is a list of T cell receptor beta chains from one sample in a study of T cells in Graves' hyperthyroidism and ophthalmopathy. One entry per CDR3 protein results from TCRdb running MiXCR on the multiplex PCR reads. The profile shows about 720,000 distinct CDR3 sequences, roughly 15% of them singletons. Sequenced sample: blood. These receptor sequences come from a man younger than 35 with Graves' hyperthyroidism. The conserved cysteine and the conserved F or W are not part of the CDR3 here. Clone size is not always given. Where it is, it says once, few, many or a class for expanded clones.

clone size	J gene	V gene	CDR3 protein
many	TRBJ1-5	TRBV10-3	AISGTEGNQPQH
.	TRBJ2-3	TRBV2	ASKKRVTDTQY
.	TRBJ2-1	TRBV25-1	ASSDPTGGNEQF
.	TRBJ2-7	TRBV10-3	AISESINSNYEQY
few	TRBJ2-3	TRBV6-1	ASSYGLADTDTQY
.	TRBJ2-2	TRBV28	ASSLYIEPTGELF
many	TRBJ2-1	TRBV29-1	SVNRGTGGYNEQF
.	TRBJ2-7	TRBV15	ATSPPEVDEQY
few	TRBJ1-3	TRBV9	ASSATGTGGNTIY
.	TRBJ1-1	TRBV11-2	ASSLRTGRGVSTEAF
few	TRBJ1-2	TRBV15	ATSSDRGANYGYT
.	TRBJ1-5	TRBV19	ASSITQGGNQPQH
few	TRBJ2-1	TRBV7-3	ASSLRTSQGDYNEQF
many	TRBJ2-1	TRBV7-9	ASSLESGGRGNEQF
many	TRBJ2-7	TRBV6-1	ASSTTGGILSYEQY
.	TRBJ2-5	TRBV9	ASSVGVSGNMKTQY
.	TRBJ1-2	TRBV10-3	AIALRPEGYGYT
few	TRBJ1-5	TRBV6-1	ASSEGYRGSNQPQH
.	TRBJ1-5	TRBV20-1	SARESSNQPQH
few	TRBJ1-1	TRBV11-3	ASSITGAPNTEAF
many	TRBJ2-7	TRBV20-1	SARGDRGAYEQY
.	TRBJ2-1	TRBV14	ASNGQGTYNEQF
.	TRBJ2-5	TRBV12-3/TRBV12-4	ASSSPRTQY
many	TRBJ2-3	TRBV6-1	ASSDSLTGASTDTQY
.	TRBJ1-2	TRBV2	ASSEGQGVYGYT
.	TRBJ2-7	TRBV20-1	SATGAYEQY
many	TRBJ2-3	TRBV7-3	ASSLLAGAGDTQY
.	TRBJ1-1	TRBV28	ASSLGRPRGEAF
many	TRBJ2-5	TRBV6-1	ASSERPSGLQETQY